Following are 17 T cell receptor beta chains from one sample sequenced in a study of regulatory T cells in long-lasting Graves disease. Library construction for TCR beta used iRepertoire HTBI primers and Arm-PCR of CDR3 regions. One entry per CDR3 protein results from TCRdb running MiXCR on the multiplex PCR reads. The data contain around 400,000 distinct CDR3 sequences, roughly 16% of them singletons. Time point noted: newly diagnosed GD, antithyroid drugs for less than 3 months. Isolated PBMC RNA provided the starting material for the TCR library. The sample was peripheral blood mononuclear cells (PBMCs), taken at new diagnosis, from a patient treated with antithyroid drugs. These receptor sequences come from a female donor with Graves disease.

This clonotype was seen many times. The chain has TRBV6-5 and TRBJ1-2; D uncertain. The CDR3 is 13 amino acids. V gave up 3 bases and J gave up 7 bases, with 12 bases separating them. The germline CDR1 and CDR2 sequences are MNHEY and SVGAGI. For the CDR3, the DNA is TGTGCCAGCAGTTATGTGAGGGCAGGTGGCTACACCTTC. This codes for CASSYVRAGGYTF.

At least ten counts were recorded for this clonotype. The V and J genes are TRBV7-2 and TRBJ2-3, with D perhaps TRBD1 or TRBD2 (5 bases each). Germline CDR1 reads SGHTA; CDR2 reads FQGNSA. The V end was cut by 1 base, the J end by 2 bases, with 16 bases between. The CDR3 consists of 17 residues. The CDR3 sequence is CASSLGLRFGATDTQYF. The CDR3 DNA sequence: TGTGCCAGCAGCTTAGGGCTACGGTTCGGGGCCACAGATACGCAGTATTTT.

This clonotype was picked up many times. The V gene is TRBV20-1, the J gene TRBJ1-1; D not resolved. The CDR3 loop spans 11 amino acids. With 6 bases removed from V and 3 bases from J, the gap between germline ends came to 8 bases. Germline CDR1 reads DFQATT; CDR2 reads SNEGSKA (reference sequence). CDR3: CSASQDTEAFF. Written as DNA, the CDR3 is TGCAGTGCCTCTCAGGACACTGAAGCTTTCTTT.

This clonotype was counted once. This chain uses TRBV20-1 with TRBJ2-3, with 14 bases that match TRBD2. The CDR3 contains 20 residues. The junction had 13 bases not matched to a gene; V was cut back by 1 base and J by 1 base. CDR1 is DFQATT and CDR2 is SNEGSKA in the germline V gene (reference sequence). The CDR3 sequence: CSARVTFAGTSGSRTDTQYF. The CDR3 DNA reads TGCAGTGCTAGAGTAACATTTGCCGGGACTAGCGGGAGCCGCACAGATACGCAGTATTTT.

This clonotype came up many times. The rearrangement uses TRBV9 and TRBJ2-3; 7 nucleotides align to TRBD2. CDR3 length: 15 amino acids. The germline V gene encodes CDR1 SGDLS and CDR2 YYNGEE. Germline trimming cut 0 bases from V and 3 bases from J; bases unmatched to any gene: 4. CDR3 protein: CASSVGRGKTDTQYF. The CDR3 coding sequence is TGTGCCAGCAGCGTAGGGCGGGGGAAAACAGATACGCAGTATTTT.

The table lists this clonotype with many counts. V and J are TRBV5-5 and TRBJ2-5; no clear D. Looked up from germline, CDR1 is SGHKS and CDR2 is YYEKEE (reference sequence). The V end was cut by 0 bases, the J end by 4 bases, with 22 bases between. The length of the CDR3 is 18 residues. In nucleotides, the CDR3 is TGTGCCAGCAGCTTGGGTAGAAGTGACCACCCAATGGGAGAGACCCAGTACTTC. This gives the protein CASSLGRSDHPMGETQYF.

This clonotype was detected only a few times. The chain recombines TRBV12-3 or TRBV12-4 with TRBJ2-7, with D maybe TRBD2 (5 bases). Trimming removed 7 bases from V and 3 bases from J, with 10 bases in between. This CDR3 has 12 residues. Here the CDR3 reads CASTARGYEQYF. The CDR3 region has the DNA TGTGCCAGCACGGCTCGGGGCTACGAGCAGTACTTC.

This chain links TRBV27 with TRBJ2-3; D might be TRBD2 (6 bases). The CDR3 consists of 16 residues. V dropped 1 base and J dropped 2 bases, with 13 bases sitting between them. In germline, CDR1 is MNHEY, CDR2 SMNVEV (reference sequence). The CDR3 loop is CASSLYAGTPTDTQYF. The CDR3 DNA reads TGTGCCAGCAGTTTATATGCGGGAACCCCCACAGATACGCAGTATTTT.

This clonotype was seen more than once but under ten times. The chain carries TRBV6-2 or TRBV6-3 and TRBJ1-1, with D hard to call. Germline CDR1 is MNHEY and CDR2 is SVGEGT. The V gene lost 0 bases and the J gene lost 3 bases, with 11 bases spanning the gap. The CDR3 covers 15 residues. The CDR3 DNA reads TGTGCCAGCAGTTACTCGCCCGATCTCGACACTGAAGCTTTCTTT. Encoded protein: CASSYSPDLDTEAFF.

V usage is TRBV9 and J usage is TRBJ2-1; tentatively, D is TRBD1 or TRBD2 (6 bases each). The germline V gene encodes CDR1 SGDLS and CDR2 YYNGEE. There are 15 residues in the CDR3. V dropped 6 bases and J dropped 3 bases, with 16 bases sitting between them. The CDR3 nucleotides read TGTGCCAGCACCAAAGGGGGAGGAGACTACAATGAGCAGTTCTTC. Amino acids: CASTKGGGDYNEQFF.

CDR3 in amino acids: CASSPAGQGSNYGYTF. The CDR3 region has the DNA TGTGCCAGCAGCCCCGCGGGACAGGGCTCCAACTATGGCTACACCTTC. The chain recombines TRBV11-1 with TRBJ1-2, with TRBD1 identical over 9 bases. The CDR3 is 16 amino acids. CDR1 and CDR2 from the germline V gene are SGHAT and FQDESV (reference sequence). Unmatched junction bases numbered 9, after V lost 5 bases and J lost 2 bases.

This clonotype was recorded only once. This rearrangement joins TRBV27 to TRBJ2-7; D unclear. Trimming took off 4 bases at V and 7 bases at J, with 8 bases between the two ends. CDR1 is MNHEY and CDR2 is SMNVEV in the germline V gene (reference sequence). There are 11 residues in the CDR3. The CDR3 loop reads CASSSYNEQYF. CDR3 sequence (DNA): TGTGCCAGCAGTTCCTACAATGAGCAGTACTTC.

The gene calls are TRBV11-2 and TRBJ1-2; D is perhaps TRBD1 (5 bases). Germline V gives CDR1 SGHAT, CDR2 FQNNGV. With 1 base removed from V and 4 bases from J, the gap between germline ends came to 13 bases. The CDR3 is 15 amino acids. CDR3: CASSLAPGDPYGYTF. CDR3 DNA sequence: TGTGCCAGCAGCTTAGCTCCGGGGGATCCCTATGGCTACACCTTC.

The table lists this clonotype with many counts. The V and J genes are TRBV11-2 and TRBJ2-7; 8 bases match TRBD2. Trimming removed 7 bases from V and 0 bases from J; junction bases left unmatched: 8. The CDR3 covers 15 residues. Germline V gives CDR1 SGHAT, CDR2 FQNNGV. CDR3 bases: TGTGCCAGCACGGGGGGGGCCGGGAACTCCTACGAGCAGTACTTC. It codes for CASTGGAGNSYEQYF.

This clonotype was picked up many times. The chain couples TRBV30 to TRBJ2-1; 7 positions agree with TRBD2. CDR1 GTSNPN and CDR2 SVGIG come from the germline V gene (reference sequence). This CDR3 has 15 amino acids. With 0 bases clipped from V and 5 bases from J, the junction kept 7 bases outside the gene matches. The CDR3 DNA sequence: TGTGCCTGGAGTGTAGCCAGCGGGATTAACAATGAGCAGTTCTTC. Translated: CAWSVASGINNEQFF.

There are many counts of this clonotype. V gene TRBV29-1 combines with J gene TRBJ2-1; 12 bases are shared with TRBD2. This CDR3 has 13 residues. In germline, CDR1 is SQVTM, CDR2 ANQGSEA. With 6 bases clipped from V and 9 bases from J, the junction kept 6 bases outside the gene matches. The CDR3 DNA reads TGCAGCGTCGGGACTAGCGGGTTGGGTGAGCAGTTCTTC. This encodes CSVGTSGLGEQFF.

The rearrangement links TRBV10-1 to TRBJ2-4, with 9 positions matching TRBD1. Per the germline V gene, CDR1 is WNHNN and CDR2 is SYGVQD (reference sequence). This CDR3 region has 15 residues. The V segment lost 3 bases and the J segment 5 bases; nucleotides outside the gene matches: 5. Written as DNA, the CDR3 is TGCGCCAGCAGTGATGGACAGGGGAGCGAAAACATTCAGTACTTC. Its protein is CASSDGQGSENIQYF.